These T cell receptor beta chains were read from a single sample in a study of blood T cell repertoires in COVID-19. TCRdb keeps only in-frame clones here, not all; method: immunoSEQ multiplex PCR. The sample has 100,000 to 150,000 clones, under 85% seen once. The sample comprised peripheral blood. The source is a man aged 55 to 70 with acute or convalescent COVID-19. Each CDR3 is given with its conserved first and last residue. Fields, in order: J gene, D gene, clone size, V gene, CDR3 DNA, CDR3 protein. D genes are given only for firm matches. Size is omitted from some rows. Given values are once, few, many or a class for expanded clones.

>TRBJ2-3|TRBD1|.|TRBV19
TGTGCCAGCACCCGACAGGGAACTACTAGCACAGATACGCAGTATTTT
CASTRQGTTSTDTQYF
>TRBJ2-1|.|.|TRBV29-1
TGCAGCGTTGTCAGACAGCAGAATGAGCAGTTCTTC
CSVVRQQNEQFF
>TRBJ1-5|TRBD1|.|TRBV28
TGTGCCACGAAAACCGGGACAGGGTCCTCCCATCAGCCCCAGCATTTT
CATKTGTGSSHQPQHF
>TRBJ1-5|.|.|TRBV4-1
TGCGCCAGCAGCAGGCTAAATCAGGGGAATCAGCCCCAGCATTTT
CASSRLNQGNQPQHF
>TRBJ1-2|TRBD1|.|TRBV30
TGTGCCTGGACCCCGACAGGGTTCCGTGGCTACACCTTC
CAWTPTGFRGYTF
>TRBJ1-2|.|.|TRBV7-9
TGTGCCAGCAGCCGGGACACCTTTAACTATGGCTACACCTTC
CASSRDTFNYGYTF
>TRBJ2-1|.|.|TRBV6-5
TGTGCCAGCAGCCCCCAGGGCCTCCATTACAATGAGCAGTTCTTC
CASSPQGLHYNEQFF
>TRBJ2-7|.|.|TRBV15
TGTGCCACCAGCATCGACCCCGCGGGGTACCGCGCCTACGAGCAGTACTTC
CATSIDPAGYRAYEQYF
>TRBJ2-1|TRBD1|few|TRBV20-1
TGCAGTGCGCAGGGGGATGAGCAGTTCTTC
CSAQGDEQFF
>TRBJ1-5|.|.|TRBV19
TGTGCCAGTAGTATAGTGGGGAGAGGCAATCAGCCCCAGCATTTT
CASSIVGRGNQPQHF
>TRBJ1-5|TRBD1|.|TRBV7-9
TGTGCCAGCAGCTCCCTGGGGACAGGGGAGAATCAGCCCCAGCATTTT
CASSSLGTGENQPQHF
>TRBJ1-5|.|once|TRBV30
TGTGCCTGGAGTGTCCCTCGGGGCAATCAGCCCCAGCATTTT
CAWSVPRGNQPQHF
>TRBJ2-3|.|.|TRBV9
TGTGCCAGCAGCGTCGGACTACCTCTAAGCACAGATACGCAGTATTTT
CASSVGLPLSTDTQYF
>TRBJ1-5|.|.|TRBV19
TGTGCCAGTAGTCCCGAAAGGGGAGGTGGTCAGCCCCAGCATTTT
CASSPERGGGQPQHF
>TRBJ1-2|.|.|TRBV29-1
TGCAGCGTTGAGAGAGGTTTCGGGGGCTACACCTTC
CSVERGFGGYTF
>TRBJ2-3|TRBD2|once|TRBV18
TGTGCCAGCCCACCAGGTCTAGCGGGAGGAGATACGCAGTATTTT
CASPPGLAGGDTQYF
>TRBJ1-5|.|.|TRBV7-3
TGTGCCAGCAGCCCCCATGGGGCCACAGGGAGCAATCAGCCCCAGCATTTT
CASSPHGATGSNQPQHF
>TRBJ2-7|TRBD1|.|TRBV28
TGTGCCAGCAGTGTCGCGGGACAGGGTATCGAGCAGTACTTC
CASSVAGQGIEQYF
>TRBJ2-1|.|.|TRBV9
TGTGCCAGCAGCGTAGTAGGGGGGGCCTACAATGAGCAGTTCTTC
CASSVVGGAYNEQFF
>TRBJ2-7|.|.|TRBV5-1
TGCGCCAGCAGCCTAGGAAGCGGTTCCTACGAGCAGTACTTC
CASSLGSGSYEQYF
>TRBJ1-2|TRBD1|.|TRBV5-1
TGCGCCAGCAGCCCGGGGTGGCGACAGGGGCTCTATGGCTACACCTTC
CASSPGWRQGLYGYTF